This record concerns one TCR beta chain sequence. The antigen remains undetermined. These data originate in a study of shared clonotypes between healthy human individuals. Study as a whole: Donors were a couple of women and a few men aged 18 to 49. Points from the study as a whole: Investigators collected only blood, and repertoires in tissues likely differ.

The repertoire was sequenced with immunoSEQ multiplex PCR; TCRdb's copy has only in-frame clones and lacks some. This repertoire shows about 600,000 clones, 97% found once; its top ten account for around 0.06%. The CDR3 has 14 amino acids. The V gene lost 6 bases and the J gene lost 2 bases, with 13 bases spanning the gap. CDR1 and CDR2 from the germline V gene are MNHNY and SVGAGI (reference sequence). Naive CD4+ cells were CD45RA-selected; the remaining cells were memory. The TCR originated in a woman younger than 45 in good health. The sample taken for sequencing was naive CD4+ T cells sorted from blood. Subset here: CD45RA+ positively selected. The chain recombines TRBV6-6 with TRBJ2-5; D possibly uses TRBD1 or TRBD2 (5 bases each). CDR3 in amino acids: CASRWGPSQETQYF. The CDR3 DNA reads TGTGCCAGCAGGTGGGGACCCTCACAAGAGACCCAGTACTTC.